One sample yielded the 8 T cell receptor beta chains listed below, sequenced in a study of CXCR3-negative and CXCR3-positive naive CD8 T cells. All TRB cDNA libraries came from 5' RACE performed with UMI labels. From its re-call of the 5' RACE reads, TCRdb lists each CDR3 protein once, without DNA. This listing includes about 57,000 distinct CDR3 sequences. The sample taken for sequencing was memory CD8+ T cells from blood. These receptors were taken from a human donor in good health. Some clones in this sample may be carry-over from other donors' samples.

The CDR3 is CASTVSEGRLSYEQYF. The genes are TRBV28 and TRBJ2-7; the TCRdb D gene call, TRBD1, has no DNA to confirm it. This CDR3 is 16 amino acids long. CDR1 is MDHEN and CDR2 is SYDVKM in the germline V gene.

CDR3 region: CASSRHHGDTQYF. The chain recombines TRBV14 with TRBJ2-3. Germline lookup yields CDR1 SGHDN and CDR2 FVKESK. CDR3 length: 13 amino acids.

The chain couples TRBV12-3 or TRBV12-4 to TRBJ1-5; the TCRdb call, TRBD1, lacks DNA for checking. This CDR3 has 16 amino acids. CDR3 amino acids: CASNDRGLNSNQPQHF.

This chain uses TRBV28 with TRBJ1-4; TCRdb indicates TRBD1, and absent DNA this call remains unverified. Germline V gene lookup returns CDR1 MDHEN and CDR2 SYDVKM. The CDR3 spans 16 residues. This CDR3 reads CASSDPDGTPNEKLFF.

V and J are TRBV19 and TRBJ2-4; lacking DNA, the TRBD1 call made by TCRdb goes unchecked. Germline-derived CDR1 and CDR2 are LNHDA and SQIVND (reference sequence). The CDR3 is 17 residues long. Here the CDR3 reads CASNGGMGFGGKNIQYF.

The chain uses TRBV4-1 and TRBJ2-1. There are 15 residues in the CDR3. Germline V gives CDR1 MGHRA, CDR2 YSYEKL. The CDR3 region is CASSQDIDPYNEQFF.

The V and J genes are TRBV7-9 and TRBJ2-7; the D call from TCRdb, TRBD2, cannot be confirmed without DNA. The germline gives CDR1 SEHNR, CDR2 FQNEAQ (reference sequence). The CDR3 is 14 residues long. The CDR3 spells CASSLDSGVREQYF.

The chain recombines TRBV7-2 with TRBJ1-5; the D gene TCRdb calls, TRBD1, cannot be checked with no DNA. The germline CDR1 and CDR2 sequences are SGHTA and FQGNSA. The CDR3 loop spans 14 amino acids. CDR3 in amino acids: CASGERGPGQPQHF.